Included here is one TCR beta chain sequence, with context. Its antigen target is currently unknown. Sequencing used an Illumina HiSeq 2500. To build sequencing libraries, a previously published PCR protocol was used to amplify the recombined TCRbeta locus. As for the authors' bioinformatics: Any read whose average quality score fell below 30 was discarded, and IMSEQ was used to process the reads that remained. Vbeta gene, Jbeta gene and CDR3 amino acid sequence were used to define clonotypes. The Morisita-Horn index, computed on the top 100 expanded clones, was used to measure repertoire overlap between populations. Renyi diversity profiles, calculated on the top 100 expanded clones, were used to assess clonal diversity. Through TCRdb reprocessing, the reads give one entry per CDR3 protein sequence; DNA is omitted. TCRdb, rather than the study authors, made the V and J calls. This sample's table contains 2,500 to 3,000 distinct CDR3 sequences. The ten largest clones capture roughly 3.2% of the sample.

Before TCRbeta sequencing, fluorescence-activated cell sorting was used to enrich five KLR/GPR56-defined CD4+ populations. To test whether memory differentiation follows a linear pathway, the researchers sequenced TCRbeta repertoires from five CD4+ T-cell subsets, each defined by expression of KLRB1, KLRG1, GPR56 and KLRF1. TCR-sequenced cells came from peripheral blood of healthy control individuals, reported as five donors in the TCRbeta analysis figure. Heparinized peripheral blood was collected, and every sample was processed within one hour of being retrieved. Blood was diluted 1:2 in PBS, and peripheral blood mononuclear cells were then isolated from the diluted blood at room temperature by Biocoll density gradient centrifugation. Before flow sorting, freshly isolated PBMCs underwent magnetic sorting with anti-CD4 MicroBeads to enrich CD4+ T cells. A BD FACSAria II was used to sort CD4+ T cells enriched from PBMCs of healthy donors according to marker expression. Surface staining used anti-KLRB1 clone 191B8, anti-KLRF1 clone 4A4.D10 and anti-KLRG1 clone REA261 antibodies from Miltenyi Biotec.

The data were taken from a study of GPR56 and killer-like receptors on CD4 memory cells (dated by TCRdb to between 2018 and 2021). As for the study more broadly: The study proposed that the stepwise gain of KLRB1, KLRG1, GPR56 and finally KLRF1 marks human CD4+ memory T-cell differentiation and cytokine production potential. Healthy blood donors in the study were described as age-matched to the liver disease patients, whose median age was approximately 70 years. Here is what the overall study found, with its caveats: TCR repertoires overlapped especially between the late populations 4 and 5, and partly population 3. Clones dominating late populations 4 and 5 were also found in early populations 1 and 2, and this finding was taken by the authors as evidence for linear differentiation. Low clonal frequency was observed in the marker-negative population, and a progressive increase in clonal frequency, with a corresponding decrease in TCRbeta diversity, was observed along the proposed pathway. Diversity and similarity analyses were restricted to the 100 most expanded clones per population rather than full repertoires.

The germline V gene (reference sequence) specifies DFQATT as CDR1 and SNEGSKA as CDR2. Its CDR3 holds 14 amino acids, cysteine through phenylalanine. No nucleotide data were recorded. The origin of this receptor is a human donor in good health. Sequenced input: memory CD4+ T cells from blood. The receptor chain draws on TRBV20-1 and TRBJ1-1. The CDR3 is CSASASGGVRRAFF.